This T cell receptor beta chain was captured in a study of cytomegalovirus exposure and HLA in healthy donors. The length of the CDR3 is 13 residues. Trimming took 3 bases from V and 3 from J, leaving 9 bases between them. Looked up from germline, CDR1 is MNHEY and CDR2 is SMNVEV (reference sequence). Using immunoSEQ multiplex PCR, the repertoire was profiled, and TCRdb retains in-frame clones only, with some absent. The sample has 76,000 or so clones, over 85% seen once. Source material: PBMCs. This chain links TRBV27 with TRBJ2-7, with a weak D call TRBD2 (6 bases). The sequence came from a woman younger than 35 in good health and CMV-seronegative. Here the CDR3 reads CASSLGGSYEQYF. For the CDR3, the DNA is TGTGCCAGCAGTTTGGGAGGTAGCTACGAGCAGTACTTC.